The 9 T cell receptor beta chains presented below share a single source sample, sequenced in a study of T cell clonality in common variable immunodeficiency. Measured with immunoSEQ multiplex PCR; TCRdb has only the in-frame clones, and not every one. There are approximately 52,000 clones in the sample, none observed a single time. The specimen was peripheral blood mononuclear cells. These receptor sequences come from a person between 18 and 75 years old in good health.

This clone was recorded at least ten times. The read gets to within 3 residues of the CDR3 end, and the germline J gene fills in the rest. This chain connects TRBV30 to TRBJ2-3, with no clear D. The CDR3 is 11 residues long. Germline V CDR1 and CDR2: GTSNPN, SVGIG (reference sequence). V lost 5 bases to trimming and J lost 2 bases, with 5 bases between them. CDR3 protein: CAWSLTDTQYF. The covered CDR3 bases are TGTGCCTGGTCTCTCACAGATACG.

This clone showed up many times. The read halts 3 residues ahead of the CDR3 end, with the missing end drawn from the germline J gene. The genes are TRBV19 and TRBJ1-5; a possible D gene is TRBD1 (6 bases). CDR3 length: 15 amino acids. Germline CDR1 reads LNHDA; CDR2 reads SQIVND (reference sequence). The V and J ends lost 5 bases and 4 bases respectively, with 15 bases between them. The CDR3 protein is CASSSGRTDNQPQHF. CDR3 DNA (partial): TGTGCCAGTAGTTCAGGTCGGACAGATAATCAGCCC.

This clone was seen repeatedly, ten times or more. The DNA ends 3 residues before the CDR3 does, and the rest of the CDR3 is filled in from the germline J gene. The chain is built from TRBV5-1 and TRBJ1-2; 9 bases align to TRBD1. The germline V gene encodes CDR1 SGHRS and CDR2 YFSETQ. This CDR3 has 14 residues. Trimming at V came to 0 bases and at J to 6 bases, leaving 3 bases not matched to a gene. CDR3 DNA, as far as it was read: TGCGCCAGCAGCTTGGGGGACAGGGAACATGGC. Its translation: CASSLGDREHG. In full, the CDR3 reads CASSLGDREHGYTF.

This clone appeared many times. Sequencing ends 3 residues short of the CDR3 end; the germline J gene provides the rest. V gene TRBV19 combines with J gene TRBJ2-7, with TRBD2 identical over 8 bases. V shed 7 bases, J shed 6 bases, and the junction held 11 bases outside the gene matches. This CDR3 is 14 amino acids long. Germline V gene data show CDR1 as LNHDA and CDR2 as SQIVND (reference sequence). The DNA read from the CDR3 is TGTGCCAGTAACTCCGGGAGGGCCCAGGGCGAG. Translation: CASNSGRAQGE. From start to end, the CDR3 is CASNSGRAQGEQYF.

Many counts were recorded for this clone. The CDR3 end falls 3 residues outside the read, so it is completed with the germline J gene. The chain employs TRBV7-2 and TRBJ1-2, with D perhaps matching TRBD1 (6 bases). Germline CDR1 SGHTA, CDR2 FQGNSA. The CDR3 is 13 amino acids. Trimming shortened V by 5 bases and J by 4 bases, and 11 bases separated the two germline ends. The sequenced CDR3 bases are TGTGCCAGCAGCGTGACAGGTTCCTATGGC. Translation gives CASSVTGSYG. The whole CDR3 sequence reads CASSVTGSYGYTF.

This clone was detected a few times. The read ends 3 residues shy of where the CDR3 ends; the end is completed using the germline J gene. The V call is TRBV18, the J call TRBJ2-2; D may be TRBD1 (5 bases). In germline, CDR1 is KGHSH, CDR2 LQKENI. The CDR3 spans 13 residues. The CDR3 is CASSPGQGSGLFF. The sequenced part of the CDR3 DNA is TGTGCCAGCTCACCAGGGCAGGGATCGGGG.

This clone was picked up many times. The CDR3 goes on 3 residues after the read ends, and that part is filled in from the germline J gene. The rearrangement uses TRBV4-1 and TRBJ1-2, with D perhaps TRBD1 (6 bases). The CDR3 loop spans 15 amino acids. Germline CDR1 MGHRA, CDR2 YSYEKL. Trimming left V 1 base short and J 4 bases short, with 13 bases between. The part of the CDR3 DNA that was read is TGCGCCAGCAGCCAAGGCCTACAAGGGGGCTATGGC. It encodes CASSQGLQGGYG. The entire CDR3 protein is CASSQGLQGGYGYTF.

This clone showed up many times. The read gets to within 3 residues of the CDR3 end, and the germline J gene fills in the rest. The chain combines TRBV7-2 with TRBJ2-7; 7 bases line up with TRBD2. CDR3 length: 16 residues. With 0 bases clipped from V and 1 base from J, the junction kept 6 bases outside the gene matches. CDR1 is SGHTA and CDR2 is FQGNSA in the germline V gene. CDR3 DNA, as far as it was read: TGTGCCAGCAGCTTAGCGCCGGGCGGGGGATCCTACGAG. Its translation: CASSLAPGGGSYE. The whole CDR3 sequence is CASSLAPGGGSYEQYF.

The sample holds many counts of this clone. CDR3 protein: CAWSLLARGTGELFF. The part of the CDR3 DNA that was read is TGTGCCTGGAGCCTACTCGCGCGGGGTACCGGGGAG. The rearrangement joins TRBV30 to TRBJ2-2; a weak D match, TRBD2 (6 bases). The observed sequence ends 3 residues before the CDR3 terminus, with the missing tail filled in from the germline J gene. The CDR3 sequence is 15 residues long. Trimming shortened V by 3 bases and J by 5 bases, and 16 bases separated the two germline ends. The germline CDR1 and CDR2 sequences are GTSNPN and SVGIG (reference sequence).